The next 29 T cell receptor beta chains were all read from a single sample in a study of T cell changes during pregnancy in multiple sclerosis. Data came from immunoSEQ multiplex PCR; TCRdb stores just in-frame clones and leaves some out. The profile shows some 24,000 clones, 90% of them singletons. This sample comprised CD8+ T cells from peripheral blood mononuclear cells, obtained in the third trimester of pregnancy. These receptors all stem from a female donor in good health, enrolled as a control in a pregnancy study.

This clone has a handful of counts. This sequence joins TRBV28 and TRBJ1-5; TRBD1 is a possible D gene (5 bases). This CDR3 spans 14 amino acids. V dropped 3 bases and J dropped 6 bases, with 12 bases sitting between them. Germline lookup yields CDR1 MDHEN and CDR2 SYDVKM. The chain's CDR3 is CASSFPGGVQPQHF. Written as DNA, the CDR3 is TGTGCCAGCAGTTTTCCGGGGGGGGTTCAGCCCCAGCATTTT.

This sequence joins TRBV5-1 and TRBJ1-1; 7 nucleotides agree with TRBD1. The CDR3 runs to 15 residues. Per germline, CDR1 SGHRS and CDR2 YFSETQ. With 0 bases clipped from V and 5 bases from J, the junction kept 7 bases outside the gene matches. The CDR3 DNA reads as TGCGCCAGCAGCTTGGTCGAGGGGGCAAGGACTGAAGCTTTCTTT. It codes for CASSLVEGARTEAFF.

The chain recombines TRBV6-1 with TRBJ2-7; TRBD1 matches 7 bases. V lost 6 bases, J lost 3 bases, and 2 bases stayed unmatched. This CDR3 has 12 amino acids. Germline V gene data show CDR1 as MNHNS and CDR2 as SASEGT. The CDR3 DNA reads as TGTGCCAGCAGCGGGGACAGCTACGAGCAGTACTTC. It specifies CASSGDSYEQYF.

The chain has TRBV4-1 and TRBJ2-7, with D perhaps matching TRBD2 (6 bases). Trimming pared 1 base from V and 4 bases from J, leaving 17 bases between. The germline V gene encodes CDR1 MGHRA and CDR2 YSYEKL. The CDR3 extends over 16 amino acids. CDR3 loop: CASSQGSGRATYEQYF. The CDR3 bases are TGCGCCAGCAGCCAAGGCTCCGGGAGAGCAACGTACGAGCAGTACTTC.

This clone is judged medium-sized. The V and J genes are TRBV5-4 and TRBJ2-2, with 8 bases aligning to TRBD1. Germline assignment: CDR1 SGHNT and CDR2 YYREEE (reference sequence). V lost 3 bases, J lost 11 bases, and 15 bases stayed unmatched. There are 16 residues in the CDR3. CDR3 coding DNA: TGTGCCAGCAGCTCCCCCACGGACAGGGAGTTTGGTGAGCTGTTTTTT. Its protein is CASSSPTDREFGELFF.

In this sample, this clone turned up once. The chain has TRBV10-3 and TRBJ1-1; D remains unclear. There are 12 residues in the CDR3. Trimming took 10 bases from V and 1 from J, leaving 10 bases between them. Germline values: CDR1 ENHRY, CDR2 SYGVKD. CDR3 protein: CATQRENTEAFF. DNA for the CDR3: TGTGCCACTCAGAGGGAGAACACTGAAGCTTTCTTT.

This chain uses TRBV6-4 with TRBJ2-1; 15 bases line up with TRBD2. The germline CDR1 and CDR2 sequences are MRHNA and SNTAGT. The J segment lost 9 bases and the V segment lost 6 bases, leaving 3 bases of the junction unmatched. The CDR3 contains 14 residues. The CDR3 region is CASSEGLAGGEQFF. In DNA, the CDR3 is TGTGCCAGCAGCGAGGGACTAGCGGGAGGTGAGCAGTTCTTC.

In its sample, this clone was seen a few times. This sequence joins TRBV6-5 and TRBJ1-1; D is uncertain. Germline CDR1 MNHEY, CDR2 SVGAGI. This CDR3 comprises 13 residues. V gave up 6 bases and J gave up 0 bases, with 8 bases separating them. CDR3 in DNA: TGTGCCAGCAGCACGGTGGTGAACACTGAAGCTTTCTTT. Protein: CASSTVVNTEAFF.

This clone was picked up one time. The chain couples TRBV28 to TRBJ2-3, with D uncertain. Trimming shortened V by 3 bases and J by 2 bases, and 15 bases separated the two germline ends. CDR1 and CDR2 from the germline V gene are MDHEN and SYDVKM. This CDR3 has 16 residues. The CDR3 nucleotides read TGTGCCAGCAGTTTTCTTCGGGTCTCGGCCACAGATACGCAGTATTTT. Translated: CASSFLRVSATDTQYF.

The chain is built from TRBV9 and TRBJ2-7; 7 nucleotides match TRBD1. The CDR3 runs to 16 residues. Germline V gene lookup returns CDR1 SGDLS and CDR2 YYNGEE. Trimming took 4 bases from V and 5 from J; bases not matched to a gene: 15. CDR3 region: CASSCPDRPKVHEQYF. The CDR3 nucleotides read TGTGCCAGCAGCTGTCCGGACAGGCCTAAGGTCCACGAGCAGTACTTC.

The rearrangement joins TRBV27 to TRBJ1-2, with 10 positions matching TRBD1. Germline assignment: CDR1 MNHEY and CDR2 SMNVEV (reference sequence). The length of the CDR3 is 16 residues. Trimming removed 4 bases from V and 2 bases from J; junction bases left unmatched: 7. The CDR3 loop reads CASSSRTGGSNYGYTF. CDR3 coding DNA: TGTGCCAGCAGTTCTCGGACAGGGGGTTCAAACTATGGCTACACCTTC.

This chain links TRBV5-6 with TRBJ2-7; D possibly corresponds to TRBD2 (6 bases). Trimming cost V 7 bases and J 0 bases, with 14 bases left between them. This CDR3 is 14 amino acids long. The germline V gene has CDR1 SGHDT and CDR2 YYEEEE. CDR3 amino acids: CASEPAGSSYEQYF. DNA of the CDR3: TGTGCCAGCGAGCCGGCGGGGAGCTCCTACGAGCAGTACTTC.

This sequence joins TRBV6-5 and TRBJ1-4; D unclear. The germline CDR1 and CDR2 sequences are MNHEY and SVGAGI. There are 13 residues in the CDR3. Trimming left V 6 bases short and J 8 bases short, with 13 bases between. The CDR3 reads CASRGATKEKLFF. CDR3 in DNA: TGTGCCAGCAGAGGAGCCACCAAGGAAAAACTGTTTTTT.

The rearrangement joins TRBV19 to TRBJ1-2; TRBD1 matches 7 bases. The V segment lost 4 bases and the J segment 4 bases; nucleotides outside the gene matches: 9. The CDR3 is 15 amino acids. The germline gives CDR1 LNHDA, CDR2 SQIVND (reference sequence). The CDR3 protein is CASSTDREESYGYTF. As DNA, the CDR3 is TGTGCCAGTAGTACAGACAGGGAAGAGAGCTATGGCTACACCTTC.

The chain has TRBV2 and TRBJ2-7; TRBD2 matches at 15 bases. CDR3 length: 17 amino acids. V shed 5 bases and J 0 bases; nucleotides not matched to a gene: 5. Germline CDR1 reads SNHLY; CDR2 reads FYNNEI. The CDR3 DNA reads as TGTGCCAGCAGTCGGACTAGCGGGAGGGCACACTCCTACGAGCAGTACTTC. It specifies CASSRTSGRAHSYEQYF. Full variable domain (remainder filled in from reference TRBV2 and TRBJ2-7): EPEVTQTPSHQVTQMGQEVILRCVPISNHLYFYWYRQILGQKVEFLVSFYNNEISEKSEIFDDQFSVERPDGSNFTLKIRSTKLEDSAMYFCASSRTSGRAHSYEQYFGPGTRLTVT.

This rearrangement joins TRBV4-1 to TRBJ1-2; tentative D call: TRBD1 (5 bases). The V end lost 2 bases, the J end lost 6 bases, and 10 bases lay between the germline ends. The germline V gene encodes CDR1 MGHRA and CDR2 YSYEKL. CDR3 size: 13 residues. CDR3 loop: CASSQQGNDGYTF. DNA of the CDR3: TGCGCCAGCAGCCAACAGGGAAACGATGGCTACACCTTC.

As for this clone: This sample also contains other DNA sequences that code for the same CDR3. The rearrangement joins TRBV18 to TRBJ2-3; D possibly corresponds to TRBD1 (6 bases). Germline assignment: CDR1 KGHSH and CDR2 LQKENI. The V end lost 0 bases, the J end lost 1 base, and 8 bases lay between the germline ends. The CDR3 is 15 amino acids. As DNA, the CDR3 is TGTGCCAGCTCACCACCGCAGGGGCGCACAGATACGCAGTATTTT. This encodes CASSPPQGRTDTQYF.

The CDR3 DNA sequence: TGCGCCAGCAGCTTGGAGAGGGCCTACGAGCAGTACTTC. This codes for CASSLERAYEQYF. The chain employs TRBV5-1 and TRBJ2-7; a possible D gene is TRBD2 (5 bases). From germline, CDR1 is SGHRS and CDR2 YFSETQ. V dropped 0 bases and J dropped 2 bases, with 6 bases sitting between them. This CDR3 spans 13 amino acids.

The CDR3 region is CASSPGGTEAFF. The CDR3 DNA is TGTGCCAGCAGTCCGGGAGGCACTGAAGCTTTCTTT. This sequence joins TRBV27 and TRBJ1-1, with D hard to call. The CDR3 is 12 residues long. Trimming pared 5 bases from V and 4 bases from J, leaving 8 bases between. Germline V gene data show CDR1 as MNHEY and CDR2 as SMNVEV (reference sequence).

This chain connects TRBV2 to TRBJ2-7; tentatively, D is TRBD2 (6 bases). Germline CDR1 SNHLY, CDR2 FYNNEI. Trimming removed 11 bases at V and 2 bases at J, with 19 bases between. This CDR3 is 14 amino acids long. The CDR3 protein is CASFRASDPYEQYF. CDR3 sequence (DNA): TGTGCCTCCTTTCGGGCTAGCGATCCCTACGAGCAGTACTTC.

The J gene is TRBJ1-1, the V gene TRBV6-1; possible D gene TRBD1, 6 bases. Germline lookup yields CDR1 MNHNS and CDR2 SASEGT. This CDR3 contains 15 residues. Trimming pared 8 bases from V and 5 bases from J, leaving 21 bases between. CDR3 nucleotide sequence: TGTGCCAGCGATAGCTCCCTGGACAGTAGTACTGAAGCTTTCTTT. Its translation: CASDSSLDSSTEAFF.

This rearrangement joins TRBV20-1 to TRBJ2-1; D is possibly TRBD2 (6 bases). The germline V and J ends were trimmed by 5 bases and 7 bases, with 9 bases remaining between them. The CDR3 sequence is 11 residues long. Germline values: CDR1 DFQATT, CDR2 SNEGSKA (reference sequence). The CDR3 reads CSARLVNEQFF. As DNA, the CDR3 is TGCAGTGCTCGACTAGTGAATGAGCAGTTCTTC.

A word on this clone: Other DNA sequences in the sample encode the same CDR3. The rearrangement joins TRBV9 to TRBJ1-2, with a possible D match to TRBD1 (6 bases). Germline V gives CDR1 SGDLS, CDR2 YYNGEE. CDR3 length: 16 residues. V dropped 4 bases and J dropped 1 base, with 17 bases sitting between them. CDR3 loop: CASSLRQTGNNYGYTF. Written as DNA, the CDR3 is TGTGCCAGCAGCCTAAGACAGACAGGCAATAACTATGGCTACACCTTC.

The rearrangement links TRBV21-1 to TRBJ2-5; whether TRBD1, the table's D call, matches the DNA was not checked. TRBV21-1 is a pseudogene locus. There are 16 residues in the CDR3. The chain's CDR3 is CASSSWTEKYQETQYF. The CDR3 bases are TGTGCCAGCAGCTCCTGGACAGAGAAGTACCAAGAGACCCAGTACTTC.

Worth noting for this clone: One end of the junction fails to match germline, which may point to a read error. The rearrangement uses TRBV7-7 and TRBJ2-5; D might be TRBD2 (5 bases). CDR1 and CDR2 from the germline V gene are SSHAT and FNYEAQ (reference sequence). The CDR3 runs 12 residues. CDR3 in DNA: TGTGCTAGCAGCTCCGGGGAAGAGACCCAGTACTTC. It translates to CASSSGEETQYF.

DNA for the CDR3: TGTGCCAGACCTAGGGGGCGAGACTATGGCTACACCTTC. This gives the protein CARPRGRDYGYTF. The genes are TRBV6-4 and TRBJ1-2; 7 bases are a match to TRBD1. The junction had 7 bases not matched to a gene; V was cut back by 9 bases and J by 3 bases. From germline, CDR1 is MRHNA and CDR2 SNTAGT. This CDR3 has 13 residues.

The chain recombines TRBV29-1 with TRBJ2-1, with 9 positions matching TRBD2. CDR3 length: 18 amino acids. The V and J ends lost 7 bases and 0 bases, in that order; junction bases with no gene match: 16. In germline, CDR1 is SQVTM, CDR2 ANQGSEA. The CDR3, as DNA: TGCAGCGCCCTCCTCCGTCTAGCGGGATTAAGCTCCTACAATGAGCAGTTCTTC. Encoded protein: CSALLRLAGLSSYNEQFF.

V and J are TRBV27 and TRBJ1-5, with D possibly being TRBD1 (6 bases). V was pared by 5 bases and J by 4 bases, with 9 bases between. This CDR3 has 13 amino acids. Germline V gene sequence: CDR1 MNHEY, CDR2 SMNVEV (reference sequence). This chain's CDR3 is CASSHTGNQPQHF. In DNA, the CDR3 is TGTGCCAGCAGTCATACAGGGAATCAGCCCCAGCATTTT.

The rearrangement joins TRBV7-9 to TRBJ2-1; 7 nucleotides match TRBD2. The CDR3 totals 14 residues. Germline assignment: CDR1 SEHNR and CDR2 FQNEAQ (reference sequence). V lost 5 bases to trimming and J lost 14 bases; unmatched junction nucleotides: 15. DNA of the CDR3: TGTGCCAGCAGCAAAGACGTCATAGCGGGTTTGGAGTTCTTC. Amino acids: CASSKDVIAGLEFF. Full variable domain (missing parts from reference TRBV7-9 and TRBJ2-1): DTGVSQNPRHKITKRGQNVTFRCDPISEHNRLYWYRQTLGQGPEFLTYFQNEAQLEKSRLLSDRFSAERPKGSFSTLEIQRTEQGDSAMYLCASSKDVIAGLEFFGPGTRLTVL.